This T cell receptor beta chain appears in the sequencing data of a study of blood T cell repertoires in COVID-19. As for the study in general: Acute and convalescent COVID-19 samples came from the United States, Italy and Spain. PBMCs, B-cell-depleted T cells, or T cells provided the cDNA or gDNA that made up the material.

V was trimmed by 5 bases and J by 8 bases, leaving 15 bases between them. The CDR3 is made up of 14 amino acids. Germline CDR1 is MDHEN and CDR2 is SYDVKM. Original processing notes: Estimation of nucleated cell counts was performed using reference gene primer amplification. Produced via immunoSEQ multiplex PCR; TCRdb's table is partial and in-frame only. V and J calls and clone size follow that table, whereas D and trimming were derived from the DNA. Here the sample spans tens of thousands of clones, 75% to 95% being singletons. Material: peripheral blood. The clonotype comes from a man aged 55 to 70 with acute or convalescent COVID-19. The V call is TRBV28, the J call TRBJ1-4, with D tentatively TRBD1 (5 bases). In DNA, the CDR3 is TGTGCCAGCAGTACGTCAGGGTTATGGGAAAAACTGTTTTTT. The encoded protein is CASSTSGLWEKLFF.